Below, one T cell receptor beta chain is given with its context. This receptor's antigen is unknown. One end of the junction varies from germline; a read error may be responsible. Other DNA sequences in this sample translate to the same CDR3. The CDR3 runs 14 residues from the cysteine to the phenylalanine. The DNA shown is the 42-base CDR3, in frame from base 1. The germline V gene provides CDR1 SGHRS and CDR2 YFSETQ. This sample was included in a study of blood T cell repertoires in COVID-19 (dated by TCRdb to about 2020). For the wider study: The collaborator samples originated in the United States, Italy and Spain and spanned the acute and convalescent phases of COVID-19. Subjects who had been exposed to COVID-19, were actively infected with it, or had recovered from it provided the deeply sampled blood TCRbeta repertoires that made up the dataset. Sample metadata almost always included a de-identified subject ID, COVID-19 status, age in years and sex. HLA class I and class II types, where available, came from metadata supplied by the sample provider rather than from assay-based typing. A freely available public database, intended as a resource for researchers studying the immune response to SARS-CoV-2, is where the repertoires were released. The prospective study material was composed of cDNA or gDNA derived from T cells, B-cell-depleted T cells, or PBMCs. Samples came from the ongoing ImmuneRACE study (first 160 participants) plus 1,254 subjects from 6 global collaborators.

The immunoSEQ Assay, a bias-controlled multiplex PCR, was used to amplify TCRbeta CDR3 regions from genomic DNA. The authors' analysis ran thus. The number of nucleated cells in each sample was estimated by amplification of reference gene primers within the assay. To quantify the absolute abundance of each unique TCRbeta CDR3 rearrangement, sequence reads were collapsed and filtered. For each sample, productive Simpson clonality was calculated as the square root of Simpson's diversity index across productive rearrangements. Drawn from immuneACCESS, this table holds only the in-frame rearrangements with V and J called that TCRdb kept. Clones are partly lost; checked studies trace under half to an unresolved V gene and leave the rest unexplained. That table furnishes V, J and clone size, whereas the DNA furnished D and trimming. In this sample the table shows more than 55,000 clones, 80% to 95% of which occur a single time. Roughly 4.2% of the sample goes to the ten largest clones.

Each collaborating institution followed its own protocols to collect whole blood in K2EDTA tubes. For TCRbeta analysis, collaborator samples were shipped as frozen whole blood, as isolated PBMCs, or as DNA extracted from either sample type. General findings and caveats noted by the study authors: The amount of clinical and demographic metadata varied by source and participant and was provided uncurated.

The sequence derives from a middle-aged man with active COVID-19. Specimen: peripheral blood. Recombination connected TRBV5-1 to TRBJ2-3, with TRBD2 matching 7 junction bases. The CDR3 amino acid sequence is: CASSLATSTDTQYF. The nucleotides read TGCGCCAGCAGCTTGGCGACTAGCACGGATACGCAGTATTTT.